The entry that follows covers one T cell receptor (beta chain) sequence. Its specificity is unknown. TCRdb's copy holds only in-frame clones and misses some; the assay was immunoSEQ multiplex PCR. The profile covers under 650,000 clones, with about 96% appearing a single time and about 0.057% taken by the ten largest. CDR3 length: 13 residues. Trimming at V came to 7 bases and at J to 4 bases, leaving 6 bases not matched to a gene. Germline-derived CDR1 and CDR2 are SQVTM and ANQGSEA. The data stem from a study of shared clonotypes between healthy human individuals. Study background: A couple of female and a few male donors aged 18 to 49 were enrolled. The study, taken as a whole, reports: The study found about 4.6% of naive CD4 clonotypes shared across several donors. Non-shared clonotypes had lower generation probabilities than clonotypes shared by all four sorted-subset donors.

Specimen: naive CD4+ T cells sorted from blood. The subset here: CD45RA+ positively selected. The receptor was isolated from a woman in her 30s in good health. This rearrangement joins TRBV29-1 to TRBJ1-2, with 10 bases identical to TRBD1. As DNA, the CDR3 is TGCAGCGCCCTCCGGGACAGGGGCTATGGCTACACCTTC. Translation: CSALRDRGYGYTF.